This entry describes one TCR beta chain. Its antigen is undetermined. This record belongs to a study of blood T cells in healthy people across ages. V lost 6 bases to trimming and J lost 7 bases; unmatched junction nucleotides: 11. The CDR3 consists of 14 residues. CDR1 is SNHLY, CDR2 FYNNEI, per germline. Donors ranged from roughly 6 to 100 years old and were healthy Caucasians in Russia. Alongside a J-beta primer mix, a sample-barcoded 5' primer served in a second PCR lasting about 7 to 12 cycles. TCRdb reprocessed the 5' RACE reads with MiXCR, giving one entry per CDR3 protein. The table lists roughly 1.5 million distinct CDR3 sequences, under 55% of them singletons. Whole-study findings and limits: Long-lived donors exceeded aged donors in naive CD4+ cells and diversity. Across the age range, TCR beta diversity per million T cells fell in a roughly linear way. The study found TCR beta diversity correlated strongly with naive T cell percentage.

The V and J genes are TRBV2 and TRBJ2-7; 8 bases fit TRBD2. The clonotype comes from a woman aged 18 to 35 in good health. The source material was blood. CDR3: CASRSERGNNEQYF. CDR3 coding DNA: TGTGCCAGCAGGTCGGAGCGGGGGAACAATGAGCAGTACTTC.